The 4 T cell receptor beta chains reported below all come from one sample, sequenced in a study of cytomegalovirus exposure and HLA in healthy donors. The PCR contained 60 Vbeta and 13 Jbeta primers. Assay: immunoSEQ multiplex PCR; the TCRdb copy retains only in-frame clones and omits some. Of under 200,000 clones listed, around 80% were seen once; the top ten hold roughly 0.5%. Sequences were obtained from PBMCs. The source of these receptors is a woman aged 45-59 years in good health and CMV-seronegative.

This chain joins TRBV28 and TRBJ1-2, with TRBD1 identical over 8 bases. V was clipped by 3 bases and J by 8 bases; unmatched bases: 8. In germline, CDR1 is MDHEN, CDR2 SYDVKM. This CDR3 contains 14 residues. The chain's CDR3 is CASSFAGGALGYTF. Written as DNA, the CDR3 is TGTGCCAGCAGTTTCGCAGGGGGCGCATTGGGCTACACCTTC.

The rearrangement uses TRBV7-6 and TRBJ1-4, with no clear D. CDR1 is SGHVS and CDR2 is FNYEAQ in the germline V gene. Trimming stripped 2 bases from V and 5 bases from J, with 9 bases between. The CDR3 totals 14 residues. The CDR3 DNA reads as TGTGCCAGCAGCTTATCTAGTGGGAATGAAAAACTGTTTTTT. Translating it yields CASSLSSGNEKLFF.

This sequence joins TRBV9 and TRBJ2-2; 13 bases map to TRBD2. CDR3 length: 18 amino acids. Germline lookup yields CDR1 SGDLS and CDR2 YYNGEE. Trimming at V came to 4 bases and at J to 5 bases, leaving 11 bases not matched to a gene. The CDR3 protein is CASSPQLAGGRGTGELFF. The CDR3 DNA is TGTGCCAGCAGCCCCCAACTAGCGGGGGGGCGGGGGACCGGGGAGCTGTTTTTT. The full variable domain, with the rest looked up from reference TRBV9 and TRBJ2-2, is DSGVTQTPKHLITATGQRVTLRCSPRSGDLSVYWYQQSLDQGLQFLIQYYNGEERAKGNILERFSAQQFPDLHSELNLSSLELGDSALYFCASSPQLAGGRGTGELFFGEGSRLTVL.

The chain uses TRBV6-5 and TRBJ2-3, with D maybe TRBD2 (5 bases). This CDR3 comprises 14 residues. Germline assignment: CDR1 MNHEY and CDR2 SVGAGI. With 2 bases removed from V and 3 bases from J, the gap between germline ends came to 9 bases. The DNA for the CDR3 is TGTGCCAGCAGTTACGGGAGTGAGACAGATACGCAGTATTTT. Its protein product is CASSYGSETDTQYF.